What follows are 11 T cell receptor beta chains derived from one specimen sequenced in a study of CD8+CD57+ T cells in acquired aplastic anemia. The template for TCR beta VDJ and CDR3 sequence profiling was genomic DNA. Via MiXCR, TCRdb re-called the reads, giving one row per CDR3 protein. Of about 58,000 distinct CDR3 sequences listed, roughly three fifths are singletons. The authors sequenced patients whose flow cytometry had shown CD8+CD57+ cell expansion. Sequencing was done on a sample of sorted CD4+, CD8+, or CD8+CD57+ T cells (not recorded which) from PBMCs. These receptors were obtained from a human donor with aplastic anemia.

This clonotype was recorded at least ten times. CDR3: CASSARTGGDYGYTF. CDR3 DNA: TGTGCCAGCAGCGCCCGGACAGGGGGGGACTATGGCTACACCTTC. The rearrangement uses TRBV3-1 and TRBJ1-2; TRBD1 matches at 10 bases. Per germline, CDR1 LGHDT and CDR2 YNNKEL (reference sequence). This CDR3 spans 15 amino acids. Losses at the gene ends were 5 bases for V and 3 bases for J; bases not matched to a gene: 6.

Here the CDR3 DNA reads TGTGCCAGCAGCCCTTGGGATCGGGACGAGCAGTACTTC. Translated: CASSPWDRDEQYF. This chain joins TRBV11-2 and TRBJ2-7; D gene unclear. This CDR3 comprises 13 residues. V dropped 5 bases and J dropped 5 bases, with 13 bases sitting between them. CDR1 and CDR2 (germline): SGHAT, FQNNGV.

This clonotype was detected a few times. The chain is built from TRBV9 and TRBJ2-3, with D uncertain. The V end lost 8 bases, the J end lost 1 base, and 11 bases lay between the germline ends. CDR1 and CDR2 (germline): SGDLS, YYNGEE. The CDR3 is made up of 13 amino acids. CDR3 protein: CARPGRCTDTQYF. CDR3 in DNA: TGTGCCAGGCCGGGCCGGTGCACAGATACGCAGTATTTT.

V and J are TRBV7-8 and TRBJ1-1, with 7 bases lining up with TRBD1. The CDR3 sequence is 13 residues long. Germline CDR1 SGHVS, CDR2 FQNEAQ. Unmatched junction bases numbered 5, after V lost 5 bases and J lost 5 bases. The CDR3 is CASSVKTGTEAFF. In DNA form, the CDR3 reads TGTGCCAGCAGCGTAAAGACAGGGACTGAAGCTTTCTTT.

The sample holds many counts of this clonotype. DNA of the CDR3: TGCGCCAGCAGCCAAGATCGGGCAGGGAACCCTTATGGCTACACCTTC. Protein sequence: CASSQDRAGNPYGYTF. This chain connects TRBV4-3 to TRBJ1-2; D is perhaps TRBD1 (5 bases). Trimming cost V 0 bases and J 5 bases, with 16 bases left between them. CDR3 length: 16 amino acids. Germline V gives CDR1 LGHNA, CDR2 YSLEER.

The sample holds a few counts of this clonotype. The chain is built from TRBV24-1 and TRBJ2-5; 8 positions match TRBD1. Germline CDR1 reads KGHDR; CDR2 reads SFDVKD. The CDR3 contains 13 residues. V lost 7 bases and J lost 5; bases outside the gene matches: 5. The DNA for the CDR3 is TGTGCCACCAGCCGGGGACAGGAGGAGACCCAGTACTTC. It translates to CATSRGQEETQYF.

This clonotype was recorded at least ten times. The chain joins TRBV4-1 to TRBJ1-6; no reliable D call. The V gene lost 1 base and the J gene lost 0 bases, with 7 bases spanning the gap. Germline-derived CDR1 and CDR2 are MGHRA and YSYEKL. The CDR3 runs to 16 residues. This chain's CDR3 is CASSQAASSYNSPLHF. CDR3 nucleotide sequence: TGCGCCAGCAGCCAAGCGGCTAGCTCCTATAATTCACCCCTCCACTTT.

This clonotype was picked up many times. The chain employs TRBV6-1 and TRBJ2-7; D is uncertain. This CDR3 has 13 residues. V lost 3 bases to trimming and J lost 3 bases, with 9 bases between them. Germline loops: CDR1 MNHNS, CDR2 SASEGT. The CDR3 nucleotides are TGTGCCAGCAGTGACCTTAGGGACTACGAGCAGTACTTC. Translating gives CASSDLRDYEQYF.

As for this clonotype: A much larger clone lies a single base off, so this may be a read error. The CDR3, as DNA: TGTGCCAGCAGCTTTGTACAGGACCCGTACAATGAGCAGCTCTTC. Amino acids: CASSFVQDPYNEQLF. This chain uses TRBV5-4 with TRBJ2-1; weak D call: TRBD1 (5 bases). This CDR3 region has 15 residues. Germline V lookup: CDR1 SGHNT, CDR2 YYREEE (reference sequence).

The chain uses TRBV5-5 and TRBJ2-5, with a tentative D call TRBD2 (5 bases). CDR1 is SGHKS and CDR2 is YYEKEE in the germline V gene (reference sequence). Between the trimmed V and J ends, which lost 4 bases and 3 bases, there was a span of 10 bases. The CDR3 is 13 amino acids. In DNA form, the CDR3 reads TGTGCCAGCAGCCCGGTCGGGGAAGAGACCCAGTACTTC. Amino acid sequence: CASSPVGEETQYF.

Only one count was recorded for this clonotype. V is TRBV19 and J is TRBJ1-2, with 9 bases matching TRBD1. V was pared by 5 bases and J by 2 bases, with 12 bases of the junction left unmatched. Germline V gives CDR1 LNHDA, CDR2 SQIVND (reference sequence). The CDR3 has 17 amino acids. The chain's CDR3 is CASSSGQGRALNYGYTF. In DNA form, the CDR3 reads TGTGCCAGTAGTTCCGGACAGGGGCGGGCCCTAAACTATGGCTACACCTTC.